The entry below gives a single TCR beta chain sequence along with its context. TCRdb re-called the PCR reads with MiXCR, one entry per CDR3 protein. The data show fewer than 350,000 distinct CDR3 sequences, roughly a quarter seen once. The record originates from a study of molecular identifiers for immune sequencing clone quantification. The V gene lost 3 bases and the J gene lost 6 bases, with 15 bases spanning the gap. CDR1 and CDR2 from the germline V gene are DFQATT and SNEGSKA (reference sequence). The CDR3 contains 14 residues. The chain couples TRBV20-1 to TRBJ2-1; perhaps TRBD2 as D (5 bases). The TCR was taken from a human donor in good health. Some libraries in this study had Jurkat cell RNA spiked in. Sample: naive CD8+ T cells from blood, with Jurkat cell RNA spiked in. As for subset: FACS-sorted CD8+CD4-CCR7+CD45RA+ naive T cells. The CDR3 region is CSARNQDLFNEQFF. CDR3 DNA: TGCAGTGCTAGGAATCAGGACTTATTCAATGAGCAGTTCTTC.